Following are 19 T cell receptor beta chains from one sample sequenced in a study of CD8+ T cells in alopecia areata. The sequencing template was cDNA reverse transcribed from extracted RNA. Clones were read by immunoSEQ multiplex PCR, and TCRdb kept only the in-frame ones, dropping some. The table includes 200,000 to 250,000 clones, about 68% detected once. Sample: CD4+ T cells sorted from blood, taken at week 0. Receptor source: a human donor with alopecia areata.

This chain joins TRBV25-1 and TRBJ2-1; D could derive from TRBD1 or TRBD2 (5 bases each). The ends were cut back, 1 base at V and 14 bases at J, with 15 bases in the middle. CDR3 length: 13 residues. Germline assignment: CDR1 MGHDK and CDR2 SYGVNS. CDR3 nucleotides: TGTGCCAGCAGTGAATCCCAGGGACCAATCGAGTTCTTC. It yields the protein CASSESQGPIEFF.

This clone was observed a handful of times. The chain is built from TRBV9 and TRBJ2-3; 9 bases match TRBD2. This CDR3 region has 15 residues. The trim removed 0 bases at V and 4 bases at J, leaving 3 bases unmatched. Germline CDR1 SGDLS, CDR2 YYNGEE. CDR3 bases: TGTGCCAGCAGCGTAGTTAGCGGGGGTTCAGATACGCAGTATTTT. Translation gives CASSVVSGGSDTQYF.

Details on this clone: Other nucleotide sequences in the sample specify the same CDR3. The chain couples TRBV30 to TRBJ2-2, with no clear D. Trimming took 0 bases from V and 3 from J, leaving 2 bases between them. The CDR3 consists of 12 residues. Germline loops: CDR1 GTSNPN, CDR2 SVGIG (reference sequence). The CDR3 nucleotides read TGTGCCTGGAGTGTCCACACCGGGGAGCTGTTTTTT. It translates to CAWSVHTGELFF.

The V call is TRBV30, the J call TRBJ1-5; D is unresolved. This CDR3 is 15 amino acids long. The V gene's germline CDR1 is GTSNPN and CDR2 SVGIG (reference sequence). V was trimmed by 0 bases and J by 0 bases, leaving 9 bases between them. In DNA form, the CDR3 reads TGTGCCTGGAGTGTTCGCATGGGTAGCAATCAGCCCCAGCATTTT. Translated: CAWSVRMGSNQPQHF.

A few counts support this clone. The CDR3 DNA sequence: TGCGCCAGCAGCCCCTCGAATAGTAATTCACCCCTCCACTTT. It encodes CASSPSNSNSPLHF. The rearrangement uses TRBV5-1 and TRBJ1-6; no clear D gene. Per germline, CDR1 SGHRS and CDR2 YFSETQ. This CDR3 contains 14 residues. V was trimmed by 4 bases and J by 6 bases, leaving 11 bases between them. Complete variable domain (other parts from reference TRBV5-1 and TRBJ1-6): KAGVTQTPRYLIKTRGQQVTLSCSPISGHRSVSWYQQTPGQGLQFLFEYFSETQRNKGNFPGRFSGRQFSNSRSEMNVSTLELGDSALYLCASSPSNSNSPLHFGNGTRLTVT.

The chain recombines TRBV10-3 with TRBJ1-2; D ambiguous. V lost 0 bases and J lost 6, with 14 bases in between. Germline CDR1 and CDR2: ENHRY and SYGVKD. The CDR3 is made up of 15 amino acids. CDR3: CAISESIGRIHGYTF. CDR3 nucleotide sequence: TGTGCCATCAGTGAGTCAATAGGGAGGATCCATGGCTACACCTTC.

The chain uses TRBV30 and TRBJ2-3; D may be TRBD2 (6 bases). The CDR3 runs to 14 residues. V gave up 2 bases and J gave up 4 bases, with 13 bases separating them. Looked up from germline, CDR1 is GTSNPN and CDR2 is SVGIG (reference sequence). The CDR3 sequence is CAWSRQGGSDTQYF. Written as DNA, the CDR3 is TGTGCCTGGAGTCGCCAGGGAGGTTCAGATACGCAGTATTTT. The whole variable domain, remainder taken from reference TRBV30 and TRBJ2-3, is SQTIHQWPATLVQPVGSPLSLECTVEGTSNPNLYWYRQAAGRGLQLLFYSVGIGQISSEVPQNLSASRPQDRQFILSSKKLLLSDSGFYLCAWSRQGGSDTQYFGPGTRLTVL.

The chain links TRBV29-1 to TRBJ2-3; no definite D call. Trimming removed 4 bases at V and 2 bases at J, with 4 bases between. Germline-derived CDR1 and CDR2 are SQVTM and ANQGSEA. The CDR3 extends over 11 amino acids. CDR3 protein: CSVAPTDTQYF. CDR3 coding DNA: TGCAGCGTTGCTCCCACAGATACGCAGTATTTT.

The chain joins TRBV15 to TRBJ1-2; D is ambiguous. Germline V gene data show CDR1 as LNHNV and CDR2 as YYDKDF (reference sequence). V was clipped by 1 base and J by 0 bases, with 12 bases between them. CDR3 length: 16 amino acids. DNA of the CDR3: TGTGCCACCAGCAGAGGAGGACGTATATCTAACTATGGCTACACCTTC. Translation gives CATSRGGRISNYGYTF.

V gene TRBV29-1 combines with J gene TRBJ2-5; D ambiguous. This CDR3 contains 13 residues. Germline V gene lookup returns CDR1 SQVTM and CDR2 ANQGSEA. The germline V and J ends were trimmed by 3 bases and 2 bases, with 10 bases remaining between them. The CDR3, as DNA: TGCAGCGTTGAGGGTGTTGGTCAAGAGACCCAGTACTTC. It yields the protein CSVEGVGQETQYF.

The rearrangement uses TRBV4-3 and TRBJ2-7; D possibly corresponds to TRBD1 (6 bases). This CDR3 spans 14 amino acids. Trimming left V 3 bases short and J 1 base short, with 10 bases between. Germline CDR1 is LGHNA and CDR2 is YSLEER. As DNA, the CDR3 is TGCGCCAGCAGCCAGGCCCAGGGGTCCTACGAGCAGTACTTC. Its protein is CASSQAQGSYEQYF.

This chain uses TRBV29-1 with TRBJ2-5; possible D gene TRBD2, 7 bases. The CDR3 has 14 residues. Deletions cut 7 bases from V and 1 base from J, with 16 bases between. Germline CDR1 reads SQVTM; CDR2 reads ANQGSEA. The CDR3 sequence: CSASGQPLQETQYF. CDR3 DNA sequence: TGCAGCGCTAGCGGACAGCCCCTCCAAGAGACCCAGTACTTC.

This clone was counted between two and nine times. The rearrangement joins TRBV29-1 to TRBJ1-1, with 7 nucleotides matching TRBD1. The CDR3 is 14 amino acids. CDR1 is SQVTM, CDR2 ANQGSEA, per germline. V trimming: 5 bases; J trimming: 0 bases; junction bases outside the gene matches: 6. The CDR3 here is CSVTGTAMNTEAFF. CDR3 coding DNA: TGCAGCGTTACCGGGACAGCCATGAACACTGAAGCTTTCTTT.

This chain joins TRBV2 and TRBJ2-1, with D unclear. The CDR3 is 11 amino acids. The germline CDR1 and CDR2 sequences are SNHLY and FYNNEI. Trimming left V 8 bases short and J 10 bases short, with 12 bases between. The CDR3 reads CASRSVGEQFF. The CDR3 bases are TGTGCCAGCCGATCGGTTGGAGAGCAGTTCTTC.

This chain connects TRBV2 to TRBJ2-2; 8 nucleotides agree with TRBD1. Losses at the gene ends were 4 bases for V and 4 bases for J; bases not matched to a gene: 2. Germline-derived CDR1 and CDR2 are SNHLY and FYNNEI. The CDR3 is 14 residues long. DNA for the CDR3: TGTGCCAGCAGTGGCAGGGGGCTCACCGGGGAGCTGTTTTTT. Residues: CASSGRGLTGELFF.

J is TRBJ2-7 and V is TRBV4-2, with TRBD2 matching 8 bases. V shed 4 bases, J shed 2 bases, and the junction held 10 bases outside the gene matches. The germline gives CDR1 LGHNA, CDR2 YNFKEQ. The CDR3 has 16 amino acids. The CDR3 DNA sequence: TGTGCCAGCAGCCCCCGCCCGGGACTAGATCCCTACGAGCAGTACTTC. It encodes CASSPRPGLDPYEQYF.

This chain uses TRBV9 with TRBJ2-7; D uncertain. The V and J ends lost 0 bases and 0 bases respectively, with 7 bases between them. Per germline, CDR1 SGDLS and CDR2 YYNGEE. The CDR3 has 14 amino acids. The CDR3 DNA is TGTGCCAGCAGCGTAGGGTCTACCTCCTACGAGCAGTACTTC. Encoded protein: CASSVGSTSYEQYF. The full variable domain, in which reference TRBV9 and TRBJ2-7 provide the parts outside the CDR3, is DSGVTQTPKHLITATGQRVTLRCSPRSGDLSVYWYQQSLDQGLQFLIQYYNGEERAKGNILERFSAQQFPDLHSELNLSSLELGDSALYFCASSVGSTSYEQYFGPGTRLTVT.

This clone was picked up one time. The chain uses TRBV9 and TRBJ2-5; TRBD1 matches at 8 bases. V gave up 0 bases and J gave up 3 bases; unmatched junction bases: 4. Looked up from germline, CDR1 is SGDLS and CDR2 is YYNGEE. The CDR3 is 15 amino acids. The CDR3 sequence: CASSVALTGEETQYF. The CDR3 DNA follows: TGTGCCAGCAGCGTAGCACTGACAGGGGAAGAGACCCAGTACTTC.

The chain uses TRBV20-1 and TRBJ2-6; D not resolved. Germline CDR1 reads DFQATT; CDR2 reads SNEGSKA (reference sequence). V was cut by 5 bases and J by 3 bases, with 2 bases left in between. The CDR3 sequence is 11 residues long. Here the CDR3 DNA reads TGCAGTGCTCGTGGGGCCAACGTCCTGACTTTC. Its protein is CSARGANVLTF.